This T cell receptor beta chain was sequenced in a study of shared T cell receptors in the human thymus. Germline V lookup: CDR1 SQVTM, CDR2 ANQGSEA. The CDR3 has 16 residues. The ends lost 0 bases at V and 2 bases at J; junction bases unmatched: 5. Sequenced by immunoSEQ multiplex PCR; TCRdb stores in-frame clones only, minus some. Among about 500,000 clones listed, 78% were seen once. These data were likewise used in another study, on human thymus T cells. Per that study: It was healthy Finnish infants having corrective surgery for congenital heart defects who were the donors. Resections obtained during corrective heart surgery supplied the thymus tissue. There appeared to be biased usage of V and J genes in thymic and blood repertoires. Thymic repertoires overlap heavily among unrelated individuals, related research has reported.

The chain links TRBV29-1 to TRBJ2-7; 12 nucleotides line up with TRBD2. Sequenced: thymocytes. The receptor was isolated from a boy younger than two with a congenital heart defect. The CDR3 nucleotides read TGCAGCGTTGAAGATCGACTAGCGGGAGAACCCTACGAGCAGTACTTC. Translated: CSVEDRLAGEPYEQYF.